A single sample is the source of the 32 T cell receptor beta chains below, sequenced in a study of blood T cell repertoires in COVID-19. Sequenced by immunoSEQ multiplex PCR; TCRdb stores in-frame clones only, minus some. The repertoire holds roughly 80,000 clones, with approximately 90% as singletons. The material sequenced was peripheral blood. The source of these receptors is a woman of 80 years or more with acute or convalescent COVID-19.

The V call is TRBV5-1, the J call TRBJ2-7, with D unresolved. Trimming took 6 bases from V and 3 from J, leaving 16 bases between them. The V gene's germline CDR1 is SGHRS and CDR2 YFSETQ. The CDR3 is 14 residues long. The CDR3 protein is CASNRGGSLYEQYF. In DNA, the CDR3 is TGCGCCAGCAACCGAGGCGGCAGCCTCTACGAGCAGTACTTC.

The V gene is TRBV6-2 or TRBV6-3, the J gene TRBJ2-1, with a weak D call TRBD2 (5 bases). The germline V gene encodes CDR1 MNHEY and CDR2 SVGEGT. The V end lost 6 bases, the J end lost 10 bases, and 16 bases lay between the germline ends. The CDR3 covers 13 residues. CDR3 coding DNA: TGTGCCAGCAGCTCCTTAGGACTGGGGGAGCAGTTCTTC. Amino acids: CASSSLGLGEQFF.

The CDR3 DNA reads as TGTGCCAGCAGCTTCACAGGAGCCGCTGAAGCTTTCTTT. It is translated as CASSFTGAAEAFF. V is TRBV7-2 and J is TRBJ1-1; D possibly corresponds to TRBD1 (5 bases). CDR3 size: 13 residues. The V gene lost 3 bases and the J gene lost 6 bases, with 11 bases spanning the gap. The germline V gene has CDR1 SGHTA and CDR2 FQGNSA.

In DNA, the CDR3 is TGTGCCAGCAGCGCCGGGACAGGGCCGCAGTATTTT. Translated: CASSAGTGPQYF. V is TRBV6-4 and J is TRBJ2-3; 9 positions match TRBD1. V trimming: 6 bases; J trimming: 10 bases; junction bases outside the gene matches: 5. The CDR3 consists of 12 residues. Germline V lookup: CDR1 MRHNA, CDR2 SNTAGT.

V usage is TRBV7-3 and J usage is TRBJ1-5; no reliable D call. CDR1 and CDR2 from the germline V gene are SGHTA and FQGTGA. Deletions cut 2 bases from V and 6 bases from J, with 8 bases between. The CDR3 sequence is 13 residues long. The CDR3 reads CASSLFTGQPQHF. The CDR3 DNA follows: TGTGCCAGCAGCTTATTTACGGGTCAGCCCCAGCATTTT.

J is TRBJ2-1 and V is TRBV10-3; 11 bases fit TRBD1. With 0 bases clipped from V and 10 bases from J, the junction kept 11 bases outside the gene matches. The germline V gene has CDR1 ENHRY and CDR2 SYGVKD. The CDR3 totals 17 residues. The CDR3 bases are TGTGCCATCAGTGAGTCGACTCTTGGGACAGGGGGAGGAGAGCAGTTCTTC. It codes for CAISESTLGTGGGEQFF.

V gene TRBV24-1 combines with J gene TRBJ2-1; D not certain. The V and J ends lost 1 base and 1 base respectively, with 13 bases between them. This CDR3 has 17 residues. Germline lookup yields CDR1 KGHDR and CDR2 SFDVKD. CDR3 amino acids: CATSDFSAIRSYNEQFF. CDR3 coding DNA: TGTGCCACCAGTGATTTTAGTGCCATACGGTCCTACAATGAGCAGTTCTTC.

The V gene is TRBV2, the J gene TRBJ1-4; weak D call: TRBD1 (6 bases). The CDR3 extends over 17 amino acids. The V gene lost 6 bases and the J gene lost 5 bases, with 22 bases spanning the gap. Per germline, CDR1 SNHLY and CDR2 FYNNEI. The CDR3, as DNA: TGTGCCAGCAGACAGCTAAGGACGGGACACCCCAATGAAAAACTGTTTTTT. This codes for CASRQLRTGHPNEKLFF.

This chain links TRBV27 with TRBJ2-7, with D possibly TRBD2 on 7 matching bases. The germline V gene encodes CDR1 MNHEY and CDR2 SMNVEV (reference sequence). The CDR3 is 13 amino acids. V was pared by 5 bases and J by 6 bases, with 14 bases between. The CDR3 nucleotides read TGTGCCAGCAGTAAAGGGGGGGTATCCGAGCAGTACTTC. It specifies CASSKGGVSEQYF.

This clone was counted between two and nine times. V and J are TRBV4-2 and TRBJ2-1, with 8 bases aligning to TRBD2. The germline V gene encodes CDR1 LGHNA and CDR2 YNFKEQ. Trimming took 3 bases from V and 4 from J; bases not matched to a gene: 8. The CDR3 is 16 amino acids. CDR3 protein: CASSHPLAGGYNEQFF. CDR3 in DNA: TGTGCCAGCAGCCACCCTCTGGCGGGGGGTTACAATGAGCAGTTCTTC.

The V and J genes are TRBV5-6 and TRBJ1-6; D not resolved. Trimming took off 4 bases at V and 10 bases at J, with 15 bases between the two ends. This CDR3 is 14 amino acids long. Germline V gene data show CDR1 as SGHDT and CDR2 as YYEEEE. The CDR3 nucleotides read TGTGCCAGCAGCGCGGGTAAGGTTTGGTCACCCCTCCACTTT. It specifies CASSAGKVWSPLHF.

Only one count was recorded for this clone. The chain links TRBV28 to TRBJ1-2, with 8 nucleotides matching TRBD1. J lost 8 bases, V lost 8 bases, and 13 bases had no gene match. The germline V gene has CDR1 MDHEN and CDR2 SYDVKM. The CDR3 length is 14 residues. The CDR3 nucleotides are TGTGCCAGCGGAGCTCCGGGACAGGCATCCGGCTACACCTTC. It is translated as CASGAPGQASGYTF.

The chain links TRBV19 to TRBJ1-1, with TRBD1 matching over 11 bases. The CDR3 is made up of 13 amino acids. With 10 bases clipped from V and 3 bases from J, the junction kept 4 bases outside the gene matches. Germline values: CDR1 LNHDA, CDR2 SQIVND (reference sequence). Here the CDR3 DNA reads TGTGCCACGGACAGGGGGCTCGACACTGAAGCTTTCTTT. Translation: CATDRGLDTEAFF.

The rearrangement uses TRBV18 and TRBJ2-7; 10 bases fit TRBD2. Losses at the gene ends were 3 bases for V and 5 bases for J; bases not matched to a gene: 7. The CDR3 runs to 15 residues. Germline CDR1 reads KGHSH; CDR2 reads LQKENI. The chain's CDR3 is CASSPLASGSNEQYF. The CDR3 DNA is TGTGCCAGCTCACCGTTGGCTAGCGGGAGTAACGAGCAGTACTTC. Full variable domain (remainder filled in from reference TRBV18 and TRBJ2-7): NAGVMQNPRHLVRRRGQEARLRCSPMKGHSHVYWYRQLPEEGLKFMVYLQKENIIDESGMPKERFSAEFPKEGPSILRIQQVVRGDSAAYFCASSPLASGSNEQYFGPGTRLTVT.

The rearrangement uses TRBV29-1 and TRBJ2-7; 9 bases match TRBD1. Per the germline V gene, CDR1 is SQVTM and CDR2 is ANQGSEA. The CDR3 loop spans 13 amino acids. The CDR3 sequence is CSTTGTGMYEQYF. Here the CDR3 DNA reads TGCAGTACCACCGGGACAGGGATGTACGAGCAGTACTTC.

CDR3 amino acids: CASRWGPNFNQPQHF. CDR3 sequence (DNA): TGTGCCAGCAGGTGGGGCCCGAACTTCAATCAGCCCCAGCATTTT. The chain joins TRBV2 to TRBJ1-5; maybe TRBD1 (5 bases). Germline loops: CDR1 SNHLY, CDR2 FYNNEI. The CDR3 loop spans 15 amino acids. V lost 6 bases and J 3 bases, leaving 15 bases between the germline ends. The full variable domain, rest sourced from reference TRBV2 and TRBJ1-5, is EPEVTQTPSHQVTQMGQEVILRCVPISNHLYFYWYRQILGQKVEFLVSFYNNEISEKSEIFDDQFSVERPDGSNFTLKIRSTKLEDSAMYFCASRWGPNFNQPQHFGDGTRLSIL.

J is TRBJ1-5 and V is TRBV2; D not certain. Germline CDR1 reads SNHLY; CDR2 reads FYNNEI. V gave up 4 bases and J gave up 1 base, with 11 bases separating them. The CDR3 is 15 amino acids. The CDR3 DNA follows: TGTGCCAGCAGTGCGAGGTCTCTCAGCAATCAGCCCCAGCATTTT. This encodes CASSARSLSNQPQHF.

The CDR3 DNA sequence: TGTGCCAGCAGCAAAGCGCGGGACCGCCTCACCGGGGAGCTGTTTTTT. It encodes CASSKARDRLTGELFF. The rearrangement joins TRBV21-1 to TRBJ2-2; TRBD2 is the table's D call, not checked against the DNA. TRBV21-1 is a listed pseudogene. CDR3 length: 16 residues.

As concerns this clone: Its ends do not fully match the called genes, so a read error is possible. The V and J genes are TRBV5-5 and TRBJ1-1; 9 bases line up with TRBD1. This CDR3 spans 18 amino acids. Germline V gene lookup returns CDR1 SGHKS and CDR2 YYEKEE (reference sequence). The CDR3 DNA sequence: TGTGCCAGCAGCTTGGGGATGGGACAGGGATCTTTGAACTCTGAAGCTTTCTTT. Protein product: CASSLGMGQGSLNSEAFF.

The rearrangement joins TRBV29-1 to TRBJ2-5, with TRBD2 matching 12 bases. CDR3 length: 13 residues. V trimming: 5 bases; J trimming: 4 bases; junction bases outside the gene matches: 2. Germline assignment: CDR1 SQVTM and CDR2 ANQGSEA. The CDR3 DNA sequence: TGCAGCGTTCTAGCGGGGGGGGGAGAGACCCAGTACTTC. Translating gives CSVLAGGGETQYF.

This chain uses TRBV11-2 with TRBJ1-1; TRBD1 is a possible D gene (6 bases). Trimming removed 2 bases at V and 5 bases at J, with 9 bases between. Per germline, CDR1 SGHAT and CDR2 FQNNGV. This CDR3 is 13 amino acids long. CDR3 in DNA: TGTGCCAGCAGCTTACGGGACACAACTGAAGCTTTCTTT. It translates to CASSLRDTTEAFF.

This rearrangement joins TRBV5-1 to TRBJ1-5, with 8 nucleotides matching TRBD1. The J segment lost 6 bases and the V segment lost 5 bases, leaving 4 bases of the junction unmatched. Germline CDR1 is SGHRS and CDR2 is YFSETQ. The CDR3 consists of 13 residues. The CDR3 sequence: CASRDRDSQPQHF. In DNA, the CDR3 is TGCGCCAGCAGGGACAGGGATAGTCAGCCCCAGCATTTT.

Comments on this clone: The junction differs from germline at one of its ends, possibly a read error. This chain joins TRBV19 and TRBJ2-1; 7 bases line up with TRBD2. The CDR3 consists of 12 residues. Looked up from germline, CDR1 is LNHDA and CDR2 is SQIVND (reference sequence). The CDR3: CASRTGIAGFIF. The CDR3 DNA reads TGTGCCAGTCGGACTGGGATAGCGGGTTTTATCTTC.

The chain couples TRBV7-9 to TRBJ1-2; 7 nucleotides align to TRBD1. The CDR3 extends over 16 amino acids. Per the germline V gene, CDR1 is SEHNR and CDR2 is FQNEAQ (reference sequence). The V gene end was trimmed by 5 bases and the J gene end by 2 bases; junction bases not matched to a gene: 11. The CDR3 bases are TGTGCCAGCAGCCAAGGACAGGCGAGAAACAACTATGGCTACACCTTC. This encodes CASSQGQARNNYGYTF.

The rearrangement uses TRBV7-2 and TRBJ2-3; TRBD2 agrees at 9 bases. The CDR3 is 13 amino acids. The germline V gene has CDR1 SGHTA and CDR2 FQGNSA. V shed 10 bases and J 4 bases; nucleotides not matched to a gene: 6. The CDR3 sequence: CATSGMGADTQYF. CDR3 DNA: TGTGCCACTAGCGGGATGGGGGCAGATACGCAGTATTTT.

CDR3 sequence reads: CASSQDRSSGRGYF. DNA of the CDR3: TGTGCCAGCAGCCAAGATAGGAGTAGCGGGAGGGGGTACTTC. The chain links TRBV3-1 (or the pseudogene TRBV3-2) to TRBJ2-5; 11 nucleotides align to TRBD2. The germline V gene encodes CDR1 LGHDT and CDR2 YNNKEL (reference sequence). After removal of 0 bases from V and 13 bases from J, the junction contained 7 bases not matched to a gene. The CDR3 covers 14 residues.

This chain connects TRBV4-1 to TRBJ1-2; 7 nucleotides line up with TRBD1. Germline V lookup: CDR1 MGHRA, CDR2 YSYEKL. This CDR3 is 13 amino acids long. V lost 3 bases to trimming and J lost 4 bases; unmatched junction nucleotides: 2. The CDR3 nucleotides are TGCGCCAGCAGCCACCGGGACAGCTATGGCTACACCTTC. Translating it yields CASSHRDSYGYTF.

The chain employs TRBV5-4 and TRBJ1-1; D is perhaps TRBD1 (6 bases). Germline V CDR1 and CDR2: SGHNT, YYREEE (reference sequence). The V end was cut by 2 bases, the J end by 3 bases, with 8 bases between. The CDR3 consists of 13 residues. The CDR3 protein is CASSLQGYTEAFF. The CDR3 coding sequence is TGTGCCAGCAGCTTACAGGGTTACACTGAAGCTTTCTTT.

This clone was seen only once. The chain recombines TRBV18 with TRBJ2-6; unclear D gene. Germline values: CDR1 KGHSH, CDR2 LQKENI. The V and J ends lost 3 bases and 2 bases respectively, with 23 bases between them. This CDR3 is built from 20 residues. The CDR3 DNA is TGTGCCAGCTCACCGTGGCCTTCAACAACCCTCTTTGCTGGGGCCAACGTCCTGACTTTC. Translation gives CASSPWPSTTLFAGANVLTF.

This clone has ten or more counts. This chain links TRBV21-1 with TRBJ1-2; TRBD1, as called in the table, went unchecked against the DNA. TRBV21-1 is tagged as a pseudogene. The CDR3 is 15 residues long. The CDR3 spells CASSKWVRQSDGYTF. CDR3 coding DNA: TGTGCCAGCAGCAAGTGGGTTAGACAGAGCGATGGCTACACCTTC.

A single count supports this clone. This CDR3 is CASTSGSFGEQYF. The CDR3 DNA is TGTGCCAGCACCTCTGGGAGTTTCGGCGAGCAGTACTTC. The rearrangement links TRBV7-2 to TRBJ2-7, with D possibly being TRBD2 (5 bases). V was trimmed by 7 bases and J by 6 bases, leaving 16 bases between them. In germline, CDR1 is SGHTA, CDR2 FQGNSA. This CDR3 is 13 amino acids long. The full variable domain, in which reference TRBV7-2 and TRBJ2-7 provide the parts outside the CDR3, is GAGVSQSPSNKVTEKGKDVELRCDPISGHTALYWYRQSLGQGLEFLIYFQGNSAPDKSGLPSDRFSAERTGGSVSTLTIQRTQQEDSAVYLCASTSGSFGEQYFGPGTRLTVT.

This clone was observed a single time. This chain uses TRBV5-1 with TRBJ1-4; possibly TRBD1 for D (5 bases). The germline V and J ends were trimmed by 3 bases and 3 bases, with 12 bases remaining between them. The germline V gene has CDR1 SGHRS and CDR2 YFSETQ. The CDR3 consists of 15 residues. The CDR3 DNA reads TGCGCCAGCAGCTCCTGGGCAGGGCCTAATGAAAAACTGTTTTTT. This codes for CASSSWAGPNEKLFF.